A single T cell receptor (beta chain) is shown here with its context. This sample was included in a study of blood T cell repertoires in COVID-19. Donors were grouped by their self-reported clinical history. Methods used by the authors: Amplification of reference gene primers was used by the study to estimate nucleated cell counts. Repertoires were generated with immunoSEQ multiplex PCR, while TCRdb's copy carries only in-frame clones and drops some. Clone size and V and J calls were adopted from that table, with D and trimming inferred from the DNA. The data contain 290,000 or so clones, over 75% of them singletons. The CDR3 extends over 15 amino acids. Trimming cost V 4 bases and J 1 base, with 11 bases left between them. In germline, CDR1 is SGHRS, CDR2 YFSETQ.

The rearrangement links TRBV5-1 to TRBJ1-4; D is possibly TRBD1 (6 bases). The source of this sequence is a woman aged 30 to 39 who had recovered from COVID-19. Sequenced material: PBMCs or T cells enriched from blood (not recorded which). Written as DNA, the CDR3 is TGCGCCAGCAGCCCCTTACAGGGAACTAATGAAAAACTGTTTTTT. It is translated as CASSPLQGTNEKLFF. Full variable domain (rest looked up from reference TRBV5-1 and TRBJ1-4): KAGVTQTPRYLIKTRGQQVTLSCSPISGHRSVSWYQQTPGQGLQFLFEYFSETQRNKGNFPGRFSGRQFSNSRSEMNVSTLELGDSALYLCASSPLQGTNEKLFFGSGTQLSVL.